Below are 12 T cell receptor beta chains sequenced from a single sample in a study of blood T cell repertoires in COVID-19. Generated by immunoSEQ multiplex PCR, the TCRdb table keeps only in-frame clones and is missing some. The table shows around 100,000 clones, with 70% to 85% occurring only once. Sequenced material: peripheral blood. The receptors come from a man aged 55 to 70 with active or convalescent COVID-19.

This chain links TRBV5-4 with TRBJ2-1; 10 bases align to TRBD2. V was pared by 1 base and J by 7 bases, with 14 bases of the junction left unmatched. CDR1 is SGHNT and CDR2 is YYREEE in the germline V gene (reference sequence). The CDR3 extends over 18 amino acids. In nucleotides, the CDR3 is TGTGCCAGCAGCTTGCGAAGGGCAGGGGGACTAGCGAGGAATGAGCAGTTCTTC. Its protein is CASSLRRAGGLARNEQFF.

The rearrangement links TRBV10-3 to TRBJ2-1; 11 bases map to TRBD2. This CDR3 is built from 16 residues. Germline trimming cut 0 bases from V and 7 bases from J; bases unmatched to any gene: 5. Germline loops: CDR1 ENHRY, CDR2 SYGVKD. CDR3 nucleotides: TGTGCCATCAGTGAGTCCCTAGCGGGAGGAGGAAATGAGCAGTTCTTC. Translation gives CAISESLAGGGNEQFF.

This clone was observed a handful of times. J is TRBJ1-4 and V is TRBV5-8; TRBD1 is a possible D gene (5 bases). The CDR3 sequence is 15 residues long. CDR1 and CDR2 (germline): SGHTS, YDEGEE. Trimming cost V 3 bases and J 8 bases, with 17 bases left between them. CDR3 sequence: CASSSQGGWQEKLFF. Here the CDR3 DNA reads TGTGCCAGCAGCTCGCAGGGAGGGTGGCAGGAAAAACTGTTTTTT.

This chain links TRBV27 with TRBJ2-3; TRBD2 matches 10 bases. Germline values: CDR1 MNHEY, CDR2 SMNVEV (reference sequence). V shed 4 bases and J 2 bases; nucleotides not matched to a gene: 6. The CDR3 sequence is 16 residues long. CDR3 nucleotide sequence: TGTGCCAGCAGTTCTGGACTAGCGGATTTCACAGATACGCAGTATTTT. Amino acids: CASSSGLADFTDTQYF.

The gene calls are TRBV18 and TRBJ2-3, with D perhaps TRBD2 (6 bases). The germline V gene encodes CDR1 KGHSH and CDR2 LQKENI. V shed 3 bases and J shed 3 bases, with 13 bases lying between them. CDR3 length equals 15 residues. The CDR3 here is CASSPLGGGTDTQYF. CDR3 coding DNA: TGTGCCAGCTCACCGCTGGGGGGAGGAACAGATACGCAGTATTTT.

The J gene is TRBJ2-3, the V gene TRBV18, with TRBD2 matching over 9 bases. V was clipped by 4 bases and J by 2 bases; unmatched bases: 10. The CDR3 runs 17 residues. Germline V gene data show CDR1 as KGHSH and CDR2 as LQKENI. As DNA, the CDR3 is TGTGCCAGCTCACTCACCGCCGCTAGCGGGAACACAGATACGCAGTATTTT. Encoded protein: CASSLTAASGNTDTQYF. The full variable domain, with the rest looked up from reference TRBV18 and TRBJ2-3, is NAGVMQNPRHLVRRRGQEARLRCSPMKGHSHVYWYRQLPEEGLKFMVYLQKENIIDESGMPKERFSAEFPKEGPSILRIQQVVRGDSAAYFCASSLTAASGNTDTQYFGPGTRLTVL.

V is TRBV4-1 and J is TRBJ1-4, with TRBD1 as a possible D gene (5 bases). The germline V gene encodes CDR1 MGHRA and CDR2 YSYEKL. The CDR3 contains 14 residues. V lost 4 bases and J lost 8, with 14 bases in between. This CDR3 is CASSRGAGEEKLFF. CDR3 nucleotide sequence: TGCGCCAGCAGCCGCGGGGCAGGAGAGGAAAAACTGTTTTTT.

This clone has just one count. The CDR3 protein is CASSLGTGENEKLFF. CDR3 nucleotides: TGTGCCAGCAGCCTGGGGACAGGGGAAAATGAAAAACTGTTTTTT. V usage is TRBV7-8 and J usage is TRBJ1-4; 10 nucleotides line up with TRBD1. This CDR3 contains 15 residues. Germline lookup yields CDR1 SGHVS and CDR2 FQNEAQ. The V gene end was trimmed by 5 bases and the J gene end by 5 bases; junction bases not matched to a gene: 5.

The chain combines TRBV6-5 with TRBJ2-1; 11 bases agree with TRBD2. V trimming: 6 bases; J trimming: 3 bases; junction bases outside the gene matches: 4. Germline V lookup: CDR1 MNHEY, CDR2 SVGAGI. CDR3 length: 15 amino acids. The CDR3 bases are TGTGCCAGCAGCCGGACTAGCGGGTTCTACAATGAGCAGTTCTTC. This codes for CASSRTSGFYNEQFF.

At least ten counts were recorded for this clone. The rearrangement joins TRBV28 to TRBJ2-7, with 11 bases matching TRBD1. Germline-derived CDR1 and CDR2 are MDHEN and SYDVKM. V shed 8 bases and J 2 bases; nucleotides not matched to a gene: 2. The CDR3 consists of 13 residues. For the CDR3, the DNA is TGTGCCAGCTGGACAGGGGGCACCTACGAGCAGTACTTC. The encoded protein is CASWTGGTYEQYF.

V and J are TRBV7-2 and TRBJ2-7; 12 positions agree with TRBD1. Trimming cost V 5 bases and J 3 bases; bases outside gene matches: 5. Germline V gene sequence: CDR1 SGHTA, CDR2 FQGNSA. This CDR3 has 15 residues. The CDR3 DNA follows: TGTGCCAGCAGCCGGGACAGGGGGCGGAGCTACGAGCAGTACGTC. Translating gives CASSRDRGRSYEQYV.

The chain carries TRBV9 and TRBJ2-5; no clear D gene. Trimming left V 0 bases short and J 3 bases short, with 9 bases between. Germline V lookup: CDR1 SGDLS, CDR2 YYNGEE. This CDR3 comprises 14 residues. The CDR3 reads CASSVGIRKETQYF. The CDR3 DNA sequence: TGTGCCAGCAGCGTAGGTATCAGAAAAGAGACCCAGTACTTC.